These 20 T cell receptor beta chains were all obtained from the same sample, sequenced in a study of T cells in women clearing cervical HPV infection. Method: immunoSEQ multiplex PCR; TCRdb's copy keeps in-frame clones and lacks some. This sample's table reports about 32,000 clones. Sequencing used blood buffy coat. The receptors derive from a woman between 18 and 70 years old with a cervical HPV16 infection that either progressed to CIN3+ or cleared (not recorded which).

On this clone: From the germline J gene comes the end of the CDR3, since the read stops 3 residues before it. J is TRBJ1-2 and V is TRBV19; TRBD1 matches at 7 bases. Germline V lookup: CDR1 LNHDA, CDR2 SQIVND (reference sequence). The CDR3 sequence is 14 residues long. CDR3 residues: CASSSRGVTDTYTF. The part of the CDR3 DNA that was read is TGTGCCAGTAGCAGCAGGGGGGTCACAGATACC.

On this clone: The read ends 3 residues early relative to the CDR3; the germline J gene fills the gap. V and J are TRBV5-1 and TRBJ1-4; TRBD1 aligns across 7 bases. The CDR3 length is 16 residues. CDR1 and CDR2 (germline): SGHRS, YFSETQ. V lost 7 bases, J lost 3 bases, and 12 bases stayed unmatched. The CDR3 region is CASQTGAREANEKLFF. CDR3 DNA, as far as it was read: TGCGCCAGCCAAACAGGGGCCCGAGAAGCTAATGAAAAA.

The part of the CDR3 DNA that was read is TGTGCCTGGAGTTTCGACAGGGGGGAGACC. Translation: CAWSFDRGET. The CDR3 in full is CAWSFDRGETQYF. The V gene is TRBV30, the J gene TRBJ2-5, with 9 bases identical to TRBD1. Read coverage stops 3 residues before the CDR3 terminus; the germline J gene supplies the remainder. This CDR3 comprises 13 residues. From germline, CDR1 is GTSNPN and CDR2 SVGIG (reference sequence). After removal of 2 bases from V and 5 bases from J, the junction contained 3 bases not matched to a gene.

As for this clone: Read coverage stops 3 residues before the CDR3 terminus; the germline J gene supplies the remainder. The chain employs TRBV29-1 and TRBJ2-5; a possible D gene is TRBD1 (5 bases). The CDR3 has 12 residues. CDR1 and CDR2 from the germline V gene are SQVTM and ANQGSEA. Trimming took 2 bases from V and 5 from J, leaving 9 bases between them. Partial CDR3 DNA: TGCAGCGTTGAAACAGGTTCTGAGACC. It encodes CSVETGSET. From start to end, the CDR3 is CSVETGSETQYF.

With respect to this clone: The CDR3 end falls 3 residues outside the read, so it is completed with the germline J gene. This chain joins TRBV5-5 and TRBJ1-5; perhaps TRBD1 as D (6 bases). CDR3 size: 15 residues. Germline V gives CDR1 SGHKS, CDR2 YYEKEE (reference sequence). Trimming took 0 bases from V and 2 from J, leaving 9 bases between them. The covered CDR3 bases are TGTGCCAGCAGCTTGGAGGGGGTGGGCAATCAGCCC. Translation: CASSLEGVGNQP. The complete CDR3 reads CASSLEGVGNQPQHF.

The sequenced CDR3 bases are TGCAGTGCTAGAGCTTTGGGGACAGGGGAATATGGC. It codes for CSARALGTGEYG. The whole CDR3 protein is CSARALGTGEYGYTF. V is TRBV20-1 and J is TRBJ1-2, with 10 bases lining up with TRBD1. The read terminates 3 residues before the CDR3 end, so the remaining end is supplied by the germline J gene. The CDR3 is 15 amino acids. The J segment lost 5 bases and the V segment lost 1 base, leaving 7 bases of the junction unmatched. Germline CDR1 and CDR2: DFQATT and SNEGSKA (reference sequence).

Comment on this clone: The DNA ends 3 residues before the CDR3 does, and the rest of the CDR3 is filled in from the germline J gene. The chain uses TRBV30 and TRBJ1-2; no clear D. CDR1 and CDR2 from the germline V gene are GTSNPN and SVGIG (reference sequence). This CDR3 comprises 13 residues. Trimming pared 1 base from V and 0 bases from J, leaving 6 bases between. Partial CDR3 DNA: TGTGCCTGGAGTGGCACAGCTAACTATGGC. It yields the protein CAWSGTANYG. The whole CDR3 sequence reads CAWSGTANYGYTF.

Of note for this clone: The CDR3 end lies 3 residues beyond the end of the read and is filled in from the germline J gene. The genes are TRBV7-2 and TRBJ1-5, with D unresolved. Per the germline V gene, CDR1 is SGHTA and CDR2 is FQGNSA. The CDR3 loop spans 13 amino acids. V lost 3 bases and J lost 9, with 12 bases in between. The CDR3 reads CASSLDSFGPQHF. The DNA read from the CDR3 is TGTGCCAGCAGCTTGGACTCCTTTGGGCCC.

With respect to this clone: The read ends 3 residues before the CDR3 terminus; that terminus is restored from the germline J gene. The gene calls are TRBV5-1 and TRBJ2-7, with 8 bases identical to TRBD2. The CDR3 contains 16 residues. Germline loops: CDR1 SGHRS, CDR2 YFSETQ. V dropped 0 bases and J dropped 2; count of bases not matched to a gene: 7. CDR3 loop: CASSLAGGAAAYEQYF. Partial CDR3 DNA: TGCGCCAGCAGCTTGGCCGGGGGGGCCGCCGCCTACGAG.

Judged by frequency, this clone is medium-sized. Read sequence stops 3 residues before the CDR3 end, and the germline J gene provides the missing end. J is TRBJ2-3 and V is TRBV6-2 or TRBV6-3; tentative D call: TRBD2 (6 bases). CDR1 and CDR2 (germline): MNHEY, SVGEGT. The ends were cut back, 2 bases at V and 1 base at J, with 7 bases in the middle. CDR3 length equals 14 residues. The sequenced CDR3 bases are TGTGCCAGCAGTTACGCTAGCGGCACAGATACG. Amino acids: CASSYASGTDT. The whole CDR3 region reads CASSYASGTDTQYF.

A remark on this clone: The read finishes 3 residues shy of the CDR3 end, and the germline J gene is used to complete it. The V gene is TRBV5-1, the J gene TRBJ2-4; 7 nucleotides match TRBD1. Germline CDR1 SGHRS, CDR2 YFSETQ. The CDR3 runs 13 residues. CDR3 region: CASSLGTVDGQYF. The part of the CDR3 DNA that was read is TGCGCCAGCAGCCTGGGGACAGTAGATGGT.

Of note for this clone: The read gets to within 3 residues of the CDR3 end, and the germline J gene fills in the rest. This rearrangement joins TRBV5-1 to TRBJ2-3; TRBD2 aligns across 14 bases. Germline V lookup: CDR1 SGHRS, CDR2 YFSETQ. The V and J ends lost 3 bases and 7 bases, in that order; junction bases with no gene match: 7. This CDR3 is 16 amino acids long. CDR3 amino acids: CASSSGLAGGMNTQYF. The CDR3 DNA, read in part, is TGCGCCAGCAGCTCCGGACTAGCGGGAGGAATGAATACG. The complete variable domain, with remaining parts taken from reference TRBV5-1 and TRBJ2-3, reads KAGVTQTPRYLIKTRGQQVTLSCSPISGHRSVSWYQQTPGQGLQFLFEYFSETQRNKGNFPGRFSGRQFSNSRSEMNVSTLELGDSALYLCASSSGLAGGMNTQYFGPGTRLTVL.

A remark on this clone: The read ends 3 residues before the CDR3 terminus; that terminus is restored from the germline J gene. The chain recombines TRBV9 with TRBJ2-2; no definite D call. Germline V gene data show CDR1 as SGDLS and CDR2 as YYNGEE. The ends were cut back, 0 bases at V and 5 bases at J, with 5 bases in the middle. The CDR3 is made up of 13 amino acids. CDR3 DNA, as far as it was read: TGTGCCAGCAGCGTAGGTGCGACCGGGGAG. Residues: CASSVGATGE. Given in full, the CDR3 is CASSVGATGELFF. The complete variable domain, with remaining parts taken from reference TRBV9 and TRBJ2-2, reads DSGVTQTPKHLITATGQRVTLRCSPRSGDLSVYWYQQSLDQGLQFLIQYYNGEERAKGNILERFSAQQFPDLHSELNLSSLELGDSALYFCASSVGATGELFFGEGSRLTVL.

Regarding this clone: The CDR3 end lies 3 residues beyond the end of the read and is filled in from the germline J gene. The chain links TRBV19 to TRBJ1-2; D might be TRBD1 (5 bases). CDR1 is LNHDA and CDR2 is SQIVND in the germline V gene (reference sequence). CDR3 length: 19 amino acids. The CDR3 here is CASSLGTSGGPSSYNDYTF. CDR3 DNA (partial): TGTGCCAGTAGTCTGGGGACTAGCGGGGGACCGAGCTCCTACAATGAC.

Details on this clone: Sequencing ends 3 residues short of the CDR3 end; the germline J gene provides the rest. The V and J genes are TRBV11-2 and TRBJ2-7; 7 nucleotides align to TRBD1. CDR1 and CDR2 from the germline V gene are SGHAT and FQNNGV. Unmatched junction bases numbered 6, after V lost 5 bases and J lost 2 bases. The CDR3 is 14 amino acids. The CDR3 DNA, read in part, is TGTGCCAGCAGCGGCCCGGGACAGACCTACGAG. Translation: CASSGPGQTYE. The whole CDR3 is CASSGPGQTYEQYF.

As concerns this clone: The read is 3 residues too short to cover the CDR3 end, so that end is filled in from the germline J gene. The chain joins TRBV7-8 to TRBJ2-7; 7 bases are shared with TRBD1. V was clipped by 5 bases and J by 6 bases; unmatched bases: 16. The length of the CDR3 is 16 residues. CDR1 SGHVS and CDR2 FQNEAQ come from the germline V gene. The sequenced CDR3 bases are TGTGCCAGCAGCCCCCTCGAAGACAGGGTAGGAATCGAG. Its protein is CASSPLEDRVGIE. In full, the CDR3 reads CASSPLEDRVGIEQYF.

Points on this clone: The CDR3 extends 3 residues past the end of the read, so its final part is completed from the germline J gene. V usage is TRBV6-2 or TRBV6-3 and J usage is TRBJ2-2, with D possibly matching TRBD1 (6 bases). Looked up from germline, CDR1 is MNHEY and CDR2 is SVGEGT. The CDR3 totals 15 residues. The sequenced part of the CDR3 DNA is TGTGCCAGCAAACAGGGAAGCTCCTATAATTCACCG. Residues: CASKQGSSYNSP. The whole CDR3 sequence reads CASKQGSSYNSPLFF.

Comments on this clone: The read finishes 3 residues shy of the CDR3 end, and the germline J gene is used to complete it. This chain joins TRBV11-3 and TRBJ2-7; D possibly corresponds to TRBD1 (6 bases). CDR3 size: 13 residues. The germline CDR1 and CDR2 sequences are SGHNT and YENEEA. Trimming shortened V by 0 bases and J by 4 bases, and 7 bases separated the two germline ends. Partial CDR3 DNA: TGTGCCAGCAGCTTAGACAGGGGTTACGAG. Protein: CASSLDRGYE. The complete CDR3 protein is CASSLDRGYEQYF.

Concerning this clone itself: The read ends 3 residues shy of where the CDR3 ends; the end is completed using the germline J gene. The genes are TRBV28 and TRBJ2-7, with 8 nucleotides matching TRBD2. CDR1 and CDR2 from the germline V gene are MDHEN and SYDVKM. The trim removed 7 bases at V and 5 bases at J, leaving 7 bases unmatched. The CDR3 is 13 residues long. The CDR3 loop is CASNGGARDEQYF. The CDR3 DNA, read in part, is TGTGCCAGCAACGGGGGGGCGCGGGACGAG.

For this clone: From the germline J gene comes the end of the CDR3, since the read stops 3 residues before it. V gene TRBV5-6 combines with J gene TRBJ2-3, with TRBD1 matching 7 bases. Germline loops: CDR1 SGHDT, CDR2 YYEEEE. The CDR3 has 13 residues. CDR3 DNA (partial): TGTGCCAGCAGCTCACAGGGGTTTCAGCCG. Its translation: CASSSQGFQP. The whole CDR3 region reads CASSSQGFQPQYF.